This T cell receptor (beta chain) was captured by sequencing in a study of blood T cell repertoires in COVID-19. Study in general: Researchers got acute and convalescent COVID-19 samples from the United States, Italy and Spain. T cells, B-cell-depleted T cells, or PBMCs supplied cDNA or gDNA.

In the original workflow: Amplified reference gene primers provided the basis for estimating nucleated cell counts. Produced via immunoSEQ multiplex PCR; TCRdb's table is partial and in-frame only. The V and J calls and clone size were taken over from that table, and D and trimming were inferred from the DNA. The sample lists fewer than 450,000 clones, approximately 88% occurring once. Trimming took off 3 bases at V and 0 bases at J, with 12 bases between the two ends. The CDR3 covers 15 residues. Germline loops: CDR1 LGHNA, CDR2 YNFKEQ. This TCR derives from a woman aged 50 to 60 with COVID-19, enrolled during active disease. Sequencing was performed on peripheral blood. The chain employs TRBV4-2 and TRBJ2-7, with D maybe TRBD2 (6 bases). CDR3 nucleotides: TGTGCCAGCAGCCAGGAATCGGGGGTCTCCTACGAGCAGTACTTC. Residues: CASSQESGVSYEQYF.